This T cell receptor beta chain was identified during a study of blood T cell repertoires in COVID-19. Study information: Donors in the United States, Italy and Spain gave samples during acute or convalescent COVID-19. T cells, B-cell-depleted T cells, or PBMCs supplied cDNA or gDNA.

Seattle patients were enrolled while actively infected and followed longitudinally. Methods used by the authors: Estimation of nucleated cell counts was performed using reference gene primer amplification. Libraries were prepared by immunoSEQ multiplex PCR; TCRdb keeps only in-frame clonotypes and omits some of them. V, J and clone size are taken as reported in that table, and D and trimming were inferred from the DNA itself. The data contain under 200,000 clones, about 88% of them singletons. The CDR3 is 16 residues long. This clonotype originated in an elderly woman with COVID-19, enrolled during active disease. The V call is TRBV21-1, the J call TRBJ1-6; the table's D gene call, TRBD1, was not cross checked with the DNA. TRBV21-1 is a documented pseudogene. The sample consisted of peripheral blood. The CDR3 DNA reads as TGTGCCAGCAGCACATTGAAGACAGGTTATAATTCACCCCTCCACTTT. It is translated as CASSTLKTGYNSPLHF.